These T cell receptor beta chains were read from a single sample in a study of siplizumab effects on memory and regulatory T cells. Data came from immunoSEQ multiplex PCR; TCRdb stores just in-frame clones and leaves some out. The repertoire includes under 110,000 clones, about nine tenths of them detected once, and about 12% sits in the top ten. The source material was non-Treg CD4+ T cells sorted from blood. These receptors originate from a human donor in good health. Each CDR3 is given with its conserved first and last residue. D genes are given only for firm matches. Clone sizes are given selectively: once, few, many, or a class where the clone is expanded.

-,TRBV29-1,TRBJ2-1,-,15,CSVEGLRLTYNEQFF,TGCAGCGTTGAGGGACTGCGGTTAACTTACAATGAGCAGTTCTTC
-,TRBV7-9,TRBJ1-6,-,14,CASSSSHPNSPLHF,TGTGCCAGCAGCTCGTCTCACCCAAATTCACCCCTCCACTTT
once,TRBV7-6,TRBJ2-7,-,14,CASSHGTSAYEQYF,TGTGCCAGCAGCCATGGGACAAGCGCCTACGAGCAGTACTTC
-,TRBV13,TRBJ1-1,TRBD1,14,CASSLNRGDTEAFF,TGTGCCAGCAGCTTAAACAGGGGGGACACTGAAGCTTTCTTT
-,TRBV7-3,TRBJ1-1,-,15,CASSHIGARDTEAFF,TGTGCCAGCAGCCATATCGGGGCCCGGGACACTGAAGCTTTCTTT
-,TRBV19,TRBJ2-5,TRBD2,18,CASTLSGLAGRRHEAQYF,TGTGCCAGTACGCTTTCAGGACTAGCGGGGAGGCGGCATGAGGCCCAGTACTTC
-,TRBV28,TRBJ1-2,TRBD1,13,CASSRTGNYGYTF,TGTGCCAGCAGTAGGACAGGGAACTATGGCTACACCTTC
-,TRBV5-6,TRBJ2-7,TRBD1,14,CASSRDRGRYEQYF,TGTGCCAGCAGCAGGGACAGGGGGCGGTACGAGCAGTACTTC
-,TRBV7-3,TRBJ2-5,-,16,CASSQTGRAYQETQYF,TGTGCCAGCAGCCAAACAGGGCGAGCATACCAAGAGACCCAGTACTTC
-,TRBV4-1,TRBJ1-4,-,15,CASSQRGNGGEKLFF,TGCGCCAGCAGCCAACGAGGAAATGGGGGTGAAAAACTGTTTTTT
-,TRBV6-1,TRBJ1-5,-,14,CASVWEGGNQPQHF,TGTGCCAGCGTGTGGGAGGGAGGCAATCAGCCCCAGCATTTT
-,TRBV5-1,TRBJ2-5,TRBD2,14,CASSLVAGDETQYF,TGCGCCAGCAGCTTGGTTGCGGGGGACGAGACCCAGTACTTC
-,TRBV7-9,TRBJ1-2,TRBD1,15,CASSLRRTGGYGYTF,TGTGCCAGCAGCTTAAGAAGGACAGGGGGCTATGGCTACACCTTC
once,TRBV5-4,TRBJ2-5,-,17,CASSLPRGDTDQETQYF,TGTGCCAGCAGCTTGCCGAGGGGCGATACCGACCAAGAGACCCAGTACTTC
-,TRBV15,TRBJ2-1,-,13,CATSRDGRDEQFF,TGTGCCACCAGCAGAGATGGACGTGATGAGCAGTTCTTC
once,TRBV4-2,TRBJ1-3,-,15,CASSQEGNAGNTIYF,TGTGCCAGCAGCCAAGAGGGGAATGCTGGAAACACCATATATTTT
-,TRBV7-2,TRBJ2-7,-,13,CASRFTGTYEQYF,TGTGCCAGCAGATTTACAGGGACCTACGAGCAGTACTTC
-,TRBV28,TRBJ1-5,-,14,CASSPGGPHQPQHF,TGTGCCAGCAGTCCCGGGGGCCCGCATCAGCCCCAGCATTTT
few,TRBV30,TRBJ1-1,-,13,CAWRSGANTEAFF,TGTGCCTGGAGATCAGGGGCGAACACTGAAGCTTTCTTT
-,TRBV10-3,TRBJ1-1,-,14,CAISDRTENTEAFF,TGTGCCATCAGTGACCGGACAGAGAACACTGAAGCTTTCTTT
-,TRBV21-1,TRBJ2-7,-,17,CASSKPPTREGTYEQYF,TGTGCCAGCAGCAAACCCCCGACGAGGGAGGGGACCTACGAGCAGTACTTC
once,TRBV29-1,TRBJ2-1,-,14,CSVDSSGFYNEQFF,TGCAGCGTTGACAGTAGCGGATTCTACAATGAGCAGTTCTTC
-,TRBV10-1,TRBJ2-2,-,14,CASSYTKGTGELFF,TGCGCCAGCAGTTACACTAAGGGTACCGGGGAGCTGTTTTTT
-,TRBV19,TRBJ1-4,-,14,CASSIAAVNEKLFF,TGTGCCAGTAGTATAGCAGCCGTAAATGAAAAACTGTTTTTT